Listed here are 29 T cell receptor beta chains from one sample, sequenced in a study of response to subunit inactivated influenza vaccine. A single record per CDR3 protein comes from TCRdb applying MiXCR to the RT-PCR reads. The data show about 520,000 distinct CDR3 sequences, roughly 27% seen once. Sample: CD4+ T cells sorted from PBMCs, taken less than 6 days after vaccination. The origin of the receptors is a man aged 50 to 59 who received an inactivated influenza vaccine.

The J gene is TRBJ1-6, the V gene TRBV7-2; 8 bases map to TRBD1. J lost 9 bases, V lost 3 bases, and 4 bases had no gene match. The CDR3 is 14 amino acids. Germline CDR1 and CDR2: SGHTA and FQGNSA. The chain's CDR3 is CASSFGQGTSPLHF. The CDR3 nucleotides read TGTGCCAGCAGCTTCGGACAGGGCACTTCACCCCTCCACTTT.

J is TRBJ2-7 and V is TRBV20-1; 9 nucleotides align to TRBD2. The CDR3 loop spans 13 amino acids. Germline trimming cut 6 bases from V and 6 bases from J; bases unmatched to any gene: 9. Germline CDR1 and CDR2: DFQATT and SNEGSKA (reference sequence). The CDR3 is CSASASGIGEQYF. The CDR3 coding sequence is TGCAGTGCCTCCGCTAGCGGGATAGGCGAGCAGTACTTC.

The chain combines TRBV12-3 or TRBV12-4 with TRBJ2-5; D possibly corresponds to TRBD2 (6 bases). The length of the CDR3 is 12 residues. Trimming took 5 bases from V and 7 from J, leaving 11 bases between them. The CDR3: CASSAAGRTQYF. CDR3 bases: TGTGCCAGCAGTGCTGCGGGACGGACCCAGTACTTC.

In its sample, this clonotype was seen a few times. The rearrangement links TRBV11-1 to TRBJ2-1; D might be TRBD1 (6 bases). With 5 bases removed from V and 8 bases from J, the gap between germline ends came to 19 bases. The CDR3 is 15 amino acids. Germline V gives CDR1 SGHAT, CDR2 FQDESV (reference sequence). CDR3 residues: CASSPASRGRDEQFF. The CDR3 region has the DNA TGTGCCAGCAGCCCGGCCAGCAGGGGAAGGGATGAGCAGTTCTTC.

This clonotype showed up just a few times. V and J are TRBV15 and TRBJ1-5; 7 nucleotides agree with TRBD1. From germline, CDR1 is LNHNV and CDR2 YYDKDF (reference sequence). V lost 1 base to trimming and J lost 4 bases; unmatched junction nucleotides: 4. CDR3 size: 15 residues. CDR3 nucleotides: TGTGCCACCAGCAGAGGAGGGACAGTAAATCAGCCCCAGCATTTT. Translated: CATSRGGTVNQPQHF.

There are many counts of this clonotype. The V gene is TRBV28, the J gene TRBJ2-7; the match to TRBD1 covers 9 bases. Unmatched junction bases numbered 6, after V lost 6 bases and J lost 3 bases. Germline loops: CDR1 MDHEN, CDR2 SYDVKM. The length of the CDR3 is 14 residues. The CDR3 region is CASRLGTGLYEQYF. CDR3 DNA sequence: TGTGCCAGCAGACTCGGGACAGGGCTCTACGAGCAGTACTTC.

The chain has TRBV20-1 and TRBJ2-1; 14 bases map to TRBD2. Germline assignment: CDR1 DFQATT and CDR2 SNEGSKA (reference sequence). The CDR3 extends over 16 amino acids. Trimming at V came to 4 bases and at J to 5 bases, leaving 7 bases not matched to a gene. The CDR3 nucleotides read TGCAGTGCTAAGACTAGCGGGAGGGCCCCGAACAATGAGCAGTTCTTC. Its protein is CSAKTSGRAPNNEQFF.

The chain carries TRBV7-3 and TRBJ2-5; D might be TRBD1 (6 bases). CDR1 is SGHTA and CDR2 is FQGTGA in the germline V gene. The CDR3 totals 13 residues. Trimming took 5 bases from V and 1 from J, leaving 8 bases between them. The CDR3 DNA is TGTGCCAGCAGCGGACAGCCCCAAGAGACCCAGTACTTC. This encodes CASSGQPQETQYF.

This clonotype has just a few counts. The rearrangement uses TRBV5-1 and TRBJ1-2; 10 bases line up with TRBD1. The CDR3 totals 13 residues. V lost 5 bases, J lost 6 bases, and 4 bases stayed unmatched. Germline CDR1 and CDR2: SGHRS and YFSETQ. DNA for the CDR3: TGCGCCAGCAGGGACAGGGGGAAGAATGGCTACACCTTC. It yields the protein CASRDRGKNGYTF. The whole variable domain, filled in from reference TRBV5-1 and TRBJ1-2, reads KAGVTQTPRYLIKTRGQQVTLSCSPISGHRSVSWYQQTPGQGLQFLFEYFSETQRNKGNFPGRFSGRQFSNSRSEMNVSTLELGDSALYLCASRDRGKNGYTFGSGTRLTVV.

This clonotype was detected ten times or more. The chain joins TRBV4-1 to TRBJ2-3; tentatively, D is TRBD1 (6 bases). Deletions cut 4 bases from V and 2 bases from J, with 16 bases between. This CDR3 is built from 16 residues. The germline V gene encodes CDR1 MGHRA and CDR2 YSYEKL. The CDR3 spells CASSPQPGHNTDTQYF. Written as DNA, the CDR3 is TGCGCCAGCAGCCCTCAACCGGGACACAACACAGATACGCAGTATTTT.

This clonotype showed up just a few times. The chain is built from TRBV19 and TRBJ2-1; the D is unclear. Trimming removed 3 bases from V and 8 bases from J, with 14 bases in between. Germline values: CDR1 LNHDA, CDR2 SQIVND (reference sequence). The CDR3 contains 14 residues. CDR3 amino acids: CASSIVLMGDEQFF. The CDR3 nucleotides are TGTGCCAGTAGTATCGTGCTCATGGGCGATGAGCAGTTCTTC.

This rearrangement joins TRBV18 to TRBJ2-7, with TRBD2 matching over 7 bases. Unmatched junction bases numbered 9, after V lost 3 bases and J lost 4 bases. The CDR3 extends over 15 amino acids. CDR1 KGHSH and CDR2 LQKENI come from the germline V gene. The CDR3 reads CASSPQAGRGYEQYF. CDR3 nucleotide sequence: TGTGCCAGCTCACCGCAAGCGGGGCGAGGGTACGAGCAGTACTTC.

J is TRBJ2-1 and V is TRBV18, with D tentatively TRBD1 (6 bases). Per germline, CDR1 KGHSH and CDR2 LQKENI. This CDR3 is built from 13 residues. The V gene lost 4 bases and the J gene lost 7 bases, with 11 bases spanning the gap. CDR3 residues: CASSQGTQNEQFF. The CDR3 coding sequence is TGTGCCAGCTCACAGGGGACACAAAATGAGCAGTTCTTC. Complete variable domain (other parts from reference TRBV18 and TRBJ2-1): NAGVMQNPRHLVRRRGQEARLRCSPMKGHSHVYWYRQLPEEGLKFMVYLQKENIIDESGMPKERFSAEFPKEGPSILRIQQVVRGDSAAYFCASSQGTQNEQFFGPGTRLTVL.

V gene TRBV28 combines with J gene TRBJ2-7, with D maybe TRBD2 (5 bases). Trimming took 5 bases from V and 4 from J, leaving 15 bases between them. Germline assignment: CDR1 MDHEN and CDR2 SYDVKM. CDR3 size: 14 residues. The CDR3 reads CASSPVSREYEQYF. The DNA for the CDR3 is TGTGCCAGCAGTCCGGTGTCGAGGGAGTACGAGCAGTACTTC.

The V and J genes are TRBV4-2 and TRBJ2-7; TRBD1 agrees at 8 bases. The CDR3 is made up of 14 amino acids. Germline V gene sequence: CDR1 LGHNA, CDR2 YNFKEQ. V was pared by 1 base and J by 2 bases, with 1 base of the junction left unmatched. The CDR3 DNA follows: TGTGCCAGCAGCCAAGCGGACAGGGCCTACGAGCAGTACTTC. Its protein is CASSQADRAYEQYF.

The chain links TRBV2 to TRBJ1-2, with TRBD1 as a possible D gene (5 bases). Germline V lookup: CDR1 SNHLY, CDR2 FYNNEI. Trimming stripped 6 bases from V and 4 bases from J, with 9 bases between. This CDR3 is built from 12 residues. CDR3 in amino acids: CASRSGLYGYTF. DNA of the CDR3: TGTGCCAGCAGGTCGGGACTCTATGGCTACACCTTC.

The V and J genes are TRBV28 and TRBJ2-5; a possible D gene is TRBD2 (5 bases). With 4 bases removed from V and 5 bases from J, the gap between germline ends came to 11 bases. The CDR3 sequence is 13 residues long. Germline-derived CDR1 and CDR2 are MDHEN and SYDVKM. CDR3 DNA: TGTGCCAGCAGTTCTAGCCGGTGGGAGACCCAGTACTTC. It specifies CASSSSRWETQYF.

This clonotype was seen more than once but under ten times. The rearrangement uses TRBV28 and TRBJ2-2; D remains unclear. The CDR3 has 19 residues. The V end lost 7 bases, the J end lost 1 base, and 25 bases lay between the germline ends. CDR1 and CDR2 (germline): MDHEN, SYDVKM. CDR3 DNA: TGTGCCAGCACCCAACGTCCCTGGGTCAGTCGAAGGAACACCGGGGAGCTGTTTTTT. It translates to CASTQRPWVSRRNTGELFF. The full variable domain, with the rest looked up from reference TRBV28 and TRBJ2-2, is DVKVTQSSRYLVKRTGEKVFLECVQDMDHENMFWYRQDPGLGLRLIYFSYDVKMKEKGDIPEGYSVSREKKERFSLILESASTNQTSMYLCASTQRPWVSRRNTGELFFGEGSRLTVL.

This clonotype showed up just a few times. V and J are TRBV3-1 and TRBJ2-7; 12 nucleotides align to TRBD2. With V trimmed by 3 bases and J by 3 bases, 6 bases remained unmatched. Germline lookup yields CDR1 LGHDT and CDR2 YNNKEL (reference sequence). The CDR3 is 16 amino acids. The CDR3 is CASSQATSGSFYEQYF. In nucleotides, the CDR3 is TGTGCCAGCAGCCAGGCGACTAGCGGGAGTTTCTACGAGCAGTACTTC.

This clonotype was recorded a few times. The CDR3 sequence is CASSDRQGVGELFF. DNA of the CDR3: TGTGCCAGCAGCGATCGACAGGGGGTCGGGGAGCTGTTTTTT. J is TRBJ2-2 and V is TRBV11-3; TRBD1 aligns across 9 bases. Germline trimming cut 5 bases from V and 7 bases from J; bases unmatched to any gene: 5. Germline V lookup: CDR1 SGHNT, CDR2 YENEEA. The length of the CDR3 is 14 residues.

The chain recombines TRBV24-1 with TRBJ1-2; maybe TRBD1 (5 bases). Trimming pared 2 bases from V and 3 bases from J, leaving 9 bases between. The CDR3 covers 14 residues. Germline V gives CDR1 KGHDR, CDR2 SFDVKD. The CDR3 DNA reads TGTGCCACCAGTGATTCAGGGATCCACTATGGCTACACCTTC. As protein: CATSDSGIHYGYTF.

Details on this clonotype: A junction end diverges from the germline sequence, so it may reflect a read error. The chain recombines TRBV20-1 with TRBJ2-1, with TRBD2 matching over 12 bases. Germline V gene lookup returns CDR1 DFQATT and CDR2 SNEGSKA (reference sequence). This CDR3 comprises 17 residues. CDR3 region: CCASLLPSGRAYNEQFF. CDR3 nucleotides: TGCTGTGCTAGTTTGCTCCCTAGCGGGAGGGCCTACAACGAGCAGTTCTTC.

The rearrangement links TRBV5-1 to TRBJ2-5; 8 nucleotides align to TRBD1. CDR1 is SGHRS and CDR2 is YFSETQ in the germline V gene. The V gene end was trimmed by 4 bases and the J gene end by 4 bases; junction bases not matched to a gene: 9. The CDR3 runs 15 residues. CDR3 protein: CASSPGQGGRETQYF. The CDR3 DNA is TGCGCCAGCAGCCCTGGACAGGGAGGCAGAGAGACCCAGTACTTC.

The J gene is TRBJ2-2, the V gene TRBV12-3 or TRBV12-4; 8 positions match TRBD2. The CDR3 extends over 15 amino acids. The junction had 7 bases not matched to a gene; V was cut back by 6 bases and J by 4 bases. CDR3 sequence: CASSLASGSTGELFF. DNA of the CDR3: TGTGCCAGCAGCCTTGCTAGCGGGTCCACCGGGGAGCTGTTTTTT.

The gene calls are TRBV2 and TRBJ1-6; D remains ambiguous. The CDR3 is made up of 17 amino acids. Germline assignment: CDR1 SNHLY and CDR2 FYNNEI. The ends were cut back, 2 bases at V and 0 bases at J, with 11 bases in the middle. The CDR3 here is CASSETAGSSYNSPLHF. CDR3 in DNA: TGTGCCAGCAGTGAAACGGCGGGGAGCTCCTATAATTCACCCCTCCACTTT.

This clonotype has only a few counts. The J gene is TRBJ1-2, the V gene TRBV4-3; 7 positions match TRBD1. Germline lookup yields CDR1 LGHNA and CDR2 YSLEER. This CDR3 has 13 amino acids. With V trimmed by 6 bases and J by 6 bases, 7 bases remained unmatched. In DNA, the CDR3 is TGCGCCAGCAGTCCGACAGGGCGGGATGGCTACACCTTC. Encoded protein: CASSPTGRDGYTF.

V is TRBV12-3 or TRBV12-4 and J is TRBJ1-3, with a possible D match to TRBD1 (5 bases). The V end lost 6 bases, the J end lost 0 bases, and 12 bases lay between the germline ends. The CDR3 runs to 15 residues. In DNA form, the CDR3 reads TGTGCCAGCAGGAGACAGCTCAGCTCTGGAAACACCATATATTTT. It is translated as CASRRQLSSGNTIYF.

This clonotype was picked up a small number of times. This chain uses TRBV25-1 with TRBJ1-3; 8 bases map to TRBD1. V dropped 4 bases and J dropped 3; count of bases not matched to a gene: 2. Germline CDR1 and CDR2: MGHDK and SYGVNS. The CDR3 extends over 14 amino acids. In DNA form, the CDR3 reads TGTGCCAGCAGTGGGACAGGGAGTGGAAACACCATATATTTT. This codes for CASSGTGSGNTIYF.

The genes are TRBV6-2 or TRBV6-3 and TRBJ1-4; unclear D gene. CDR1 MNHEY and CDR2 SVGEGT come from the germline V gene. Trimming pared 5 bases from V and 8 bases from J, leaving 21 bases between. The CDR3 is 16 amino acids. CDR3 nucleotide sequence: TGTGCCAGCAGTCCCGAGGCCGGGTCCCGAGGGGAAAAACTGTTTTTT. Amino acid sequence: CASSPEAGSRGEKLFF.